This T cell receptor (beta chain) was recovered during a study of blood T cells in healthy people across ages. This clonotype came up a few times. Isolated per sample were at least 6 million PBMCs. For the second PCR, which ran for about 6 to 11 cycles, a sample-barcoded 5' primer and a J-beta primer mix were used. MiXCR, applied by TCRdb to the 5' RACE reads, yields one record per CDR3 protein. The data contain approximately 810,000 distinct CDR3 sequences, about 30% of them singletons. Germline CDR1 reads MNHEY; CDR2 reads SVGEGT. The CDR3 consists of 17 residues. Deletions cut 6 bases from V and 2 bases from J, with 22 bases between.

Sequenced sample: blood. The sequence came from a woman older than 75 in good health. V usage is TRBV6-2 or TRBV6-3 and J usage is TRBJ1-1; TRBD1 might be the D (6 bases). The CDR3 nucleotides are TGTGCCAGCAGCTTGATCGCCGCAGGGGCCCGAAACACTGAAGCTTTCTTT. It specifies CASSLIAAGARNTEAFF.